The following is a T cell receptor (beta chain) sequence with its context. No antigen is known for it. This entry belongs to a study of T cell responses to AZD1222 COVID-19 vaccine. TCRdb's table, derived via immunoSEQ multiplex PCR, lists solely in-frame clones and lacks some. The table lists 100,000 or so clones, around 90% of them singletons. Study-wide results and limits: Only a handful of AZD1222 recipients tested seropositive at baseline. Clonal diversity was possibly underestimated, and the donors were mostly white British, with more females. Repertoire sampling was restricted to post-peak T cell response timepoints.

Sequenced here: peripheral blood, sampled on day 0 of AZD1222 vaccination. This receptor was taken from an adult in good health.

The CDR3 spells CASSLRADYGYTF. CDR3 DNA sequence: TGTGCCAGCAGCTTAAGGGCTGACTATGGCTACACCTTC. V usage is TRBV7-9 and J usage is TRBJ1-2, with D unresolved. Trimming stripped 2 bases from V and 3 bases from J, with 7 bases between. Germline-derived CDR1 and CDR2 are SEHNR and FQNEAQ (reference sequence). This CDR3 is built from 13 residues.